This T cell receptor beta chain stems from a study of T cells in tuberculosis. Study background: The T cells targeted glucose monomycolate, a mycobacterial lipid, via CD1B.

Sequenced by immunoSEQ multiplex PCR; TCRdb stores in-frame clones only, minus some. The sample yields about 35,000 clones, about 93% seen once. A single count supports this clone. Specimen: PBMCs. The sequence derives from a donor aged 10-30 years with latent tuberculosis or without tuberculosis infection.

The CDR3 region is CASGLVLDSITEAFF. CDR3 coding DNA: TGTGCTAGTGGTTTGGTACTGGACAGTATCACTGAAGCTTTCTTT. The rearrangement uses TRBV12-5 and TRBJ1-1; possibly TRBD1 for D (6 bases). The V gene's germline CDR1 is LGHNT and CDR2 FRNRAP. The CDR3 spans 15 residues. Trimming shortened V by 0 bases and J by 4 bases, and 12 bases separated the two germline ends.